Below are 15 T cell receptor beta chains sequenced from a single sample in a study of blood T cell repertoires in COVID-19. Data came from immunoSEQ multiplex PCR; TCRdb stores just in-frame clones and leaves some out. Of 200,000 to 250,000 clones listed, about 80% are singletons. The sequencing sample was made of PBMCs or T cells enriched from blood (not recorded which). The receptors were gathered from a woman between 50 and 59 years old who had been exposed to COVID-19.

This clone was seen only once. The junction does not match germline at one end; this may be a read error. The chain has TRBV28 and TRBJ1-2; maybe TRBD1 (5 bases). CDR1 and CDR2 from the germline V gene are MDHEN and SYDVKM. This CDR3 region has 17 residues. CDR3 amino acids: CASCFREGLSYGYGYTF. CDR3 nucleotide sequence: TGTGCCAGCTGTTTCAGGGAGGGGCTAAGTTATGGCTATGGCTACACCTTC.

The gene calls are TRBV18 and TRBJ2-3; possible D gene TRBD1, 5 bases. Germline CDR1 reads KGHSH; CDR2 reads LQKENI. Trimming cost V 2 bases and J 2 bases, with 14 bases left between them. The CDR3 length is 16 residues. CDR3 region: CASSPDGQGFTDTQYF. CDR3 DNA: TGTGCCAGCTCACCAGATGGGCAGGGATTCACAGATACGCAGTATTTT.

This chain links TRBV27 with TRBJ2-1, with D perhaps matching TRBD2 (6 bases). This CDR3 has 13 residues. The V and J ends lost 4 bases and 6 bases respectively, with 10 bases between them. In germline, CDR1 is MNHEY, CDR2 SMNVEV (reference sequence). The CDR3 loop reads CASSSDYFNEQFF. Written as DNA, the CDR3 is TGTGCCAGCAGTTCGGACTATTTCAATGAGCAGTTCTTC.

The CDR3 bases are TGTGCCAGCAAGGCCGGTCCGGGTGGGGCTTTCTTT. Translated: CASKAGPGGAFF. This sequence joins TRBV12-3 or TRBV12-4 and TRBJ1-1; D is ambiguous. The CDR3 spans 12 residues. V lost 7 bases, J lost 11 bases, and 17 bases lay in between.

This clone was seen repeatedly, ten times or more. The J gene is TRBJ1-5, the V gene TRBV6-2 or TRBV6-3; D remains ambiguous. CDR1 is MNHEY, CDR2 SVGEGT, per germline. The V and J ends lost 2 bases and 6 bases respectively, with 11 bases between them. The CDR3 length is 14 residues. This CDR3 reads CASSYGPFPQPQHF. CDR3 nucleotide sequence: TGTGCCAGCAGTTACGGGCCTTTTCCTCAGCCCCAGCATTTT.

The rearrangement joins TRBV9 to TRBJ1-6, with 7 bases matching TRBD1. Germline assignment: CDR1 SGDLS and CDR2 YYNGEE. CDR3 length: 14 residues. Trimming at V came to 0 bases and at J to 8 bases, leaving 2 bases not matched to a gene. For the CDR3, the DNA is TGTGCCAGCAGCGTAGGGCAGGGGGATTCACCCCTCCACTTT. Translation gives CASSVGQGDSPLHF.

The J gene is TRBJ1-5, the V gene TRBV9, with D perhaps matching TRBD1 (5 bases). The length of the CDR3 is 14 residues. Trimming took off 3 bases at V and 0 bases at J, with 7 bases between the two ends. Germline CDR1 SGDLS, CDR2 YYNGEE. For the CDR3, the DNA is TGTGCCAGCAGCGGGCAGGGTAGCAATCAGCCCCAGCATTTT. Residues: CASSGQGSNQPQHF.

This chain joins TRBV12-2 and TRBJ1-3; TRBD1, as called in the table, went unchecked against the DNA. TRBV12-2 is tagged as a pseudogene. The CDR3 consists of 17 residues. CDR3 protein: CASRSPLLTGGVNTIYF. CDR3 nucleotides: TGTGCAAGTCGCTCCCCTCTACTTACAGGGGGCGTAAACACCATATATTTT.

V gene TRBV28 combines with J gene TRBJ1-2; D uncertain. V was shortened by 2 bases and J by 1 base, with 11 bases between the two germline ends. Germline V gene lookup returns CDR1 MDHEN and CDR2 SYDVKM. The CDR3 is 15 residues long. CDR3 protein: CASSLIQEDNYGYTF. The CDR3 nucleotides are TGTGCCAGCAGTTTAATCCAGGAGGATAACTATGGCTACACCTTC.

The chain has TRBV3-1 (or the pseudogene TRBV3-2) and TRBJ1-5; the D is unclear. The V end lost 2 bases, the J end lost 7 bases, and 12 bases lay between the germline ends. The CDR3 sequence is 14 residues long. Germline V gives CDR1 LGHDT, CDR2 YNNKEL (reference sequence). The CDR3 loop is CASSQSGMGQPQHF. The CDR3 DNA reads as TGTGCCAGCAGCCAATCGGGAATGGGGCAGCCCCAGCATTTT.

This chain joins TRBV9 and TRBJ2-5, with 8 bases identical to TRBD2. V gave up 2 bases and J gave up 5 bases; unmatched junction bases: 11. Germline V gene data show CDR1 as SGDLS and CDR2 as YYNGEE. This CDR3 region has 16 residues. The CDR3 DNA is TGTGCCAGCAGCGTTCGGATGAGCGGGGGCGGGGAGACCCAGTACTTC. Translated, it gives CASSVRMSGGGETQYF. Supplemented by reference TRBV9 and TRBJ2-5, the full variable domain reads DSGVTQTPKHLITATGQRVTLRCSPRSGDLSVYWYQQSLDQGLQFLIQYYNGEERAKGNILERFSAQQFPDLHSELNLSSLELGDSALYFCASSVRMSGGGETQYFGPGTRLLVL.

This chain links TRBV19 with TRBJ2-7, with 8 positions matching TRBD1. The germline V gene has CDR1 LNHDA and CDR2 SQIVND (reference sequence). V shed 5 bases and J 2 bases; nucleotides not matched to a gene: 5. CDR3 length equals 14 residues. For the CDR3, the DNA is TGTGCCAGTAGTCCCCAGGGGGCTACCTACGAGCAGTACTTC. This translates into CASSPQGATYEQYF.

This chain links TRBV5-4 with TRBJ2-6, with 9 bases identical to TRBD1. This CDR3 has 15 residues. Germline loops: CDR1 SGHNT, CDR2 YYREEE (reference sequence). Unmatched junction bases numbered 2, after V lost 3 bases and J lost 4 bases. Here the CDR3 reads CASSSQGAGANVLTF. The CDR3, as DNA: TGTGCCAGCAGCTCACAGGGGGCAGGGGCCAACGTCCTGACTTTC.

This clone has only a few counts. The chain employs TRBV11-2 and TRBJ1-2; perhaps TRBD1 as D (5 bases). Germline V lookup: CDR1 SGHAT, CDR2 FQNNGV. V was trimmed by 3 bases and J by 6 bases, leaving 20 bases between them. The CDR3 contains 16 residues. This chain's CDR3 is CASSLGRRVLYDGYTF. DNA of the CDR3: TGTGCCAGCAGCTTGGGACGGAGGGTTCTTTACGATGGCTACACCTTC. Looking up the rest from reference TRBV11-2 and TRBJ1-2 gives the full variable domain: EAGVAQSPRYKIIEKRQSVAFWCNPISGHATLYWYQQILGQGPKLLIQFQNNGVVDDSQLPKDRFSAERLKGVDSTLKIQPAKLEDSAVYLCASSLGRRVLYDGYTFGSGTRLTVV.

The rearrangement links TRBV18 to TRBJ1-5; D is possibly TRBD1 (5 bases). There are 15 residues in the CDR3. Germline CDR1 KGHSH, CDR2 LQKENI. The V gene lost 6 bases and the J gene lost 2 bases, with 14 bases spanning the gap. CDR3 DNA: TGTGCCAGCTCCCCGGGACTGGGTCGCAATCAGCCCCAGCATTTT. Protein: CASSPGLGRNQPQHF.